Listed below are T cell receptor beta chains from one sample, sequenced in a study of identical twins. Using its own MiXCR run on the 5' RACE reads, TCRdb lists one record per CDR3 protein. The sample carries under 250,000 distinct CDR3 sequences, less than 10% recorded once. The sequenced sample was memory (CD45RO+) T cells sorted from blood. Receptors originate from a woman younger than 30 in good health. CDR3s include the opening cysteine and the closing phenylalanine or tryptophan. D genes are given only for firm matches. Rows give clone size only sometimes, using once, few, many, or a class for an expanded clone.

V gene	D gene	clone size	J gene	CDR3 protein	CDR3 DNA
TRBV9	-	few	TRBJ1-6	CASSVGAGSNSPLHF	TGTGCCAGCAGCGTAGGGGCAGGGTCGAATTCACCCCTCCACTTT
TRBV18	-	-	TRBJ2-3	CASSPGDSRTDTQYF	TGTGCCAGCTCACCGGGAGACTCACGCACAGATACGCAGTATTTT
TRBV6-5	TRBD2	few	TRBJ2-7	CASSYSNSWAGGPYEQYF	TGTGCCAGCAGTTACTCGAACTCGTGGGCGGGAGGGCCCTACGAGCAGTACTTC
TRBV7-9	-	few	TRBJ1-5	CASSLENSDQPQHF	TGTGCCAGCAGCTTAGAAAACAGCGACCAGCCCCAGCATTTT
TRBV4-3	-	-	TRBJ2-7	CASSQLPGYEQYF	TGCGCCAGCAGCCAGCTCCCCGGCTACGAGCAGTACTTC
TRBV7-3	-	few	TRBJ2-3	CASSLIGGPTDTQYF	TGTGCCAGCAGCTTAATAGGGGGGCCCACAGATACGCAGTATTTT
TRBV7-2	-	many	TRBJ1-6	CASSLMGHSNSPLHF	TGTGCCAGCAGCTTAATGGGACATAGTAATTCACCCCTCCACTTT
TRBV5-1	-	few	TRBJ2-1	CASSQRINFDNEQFF	TGCGCCAGCAGCCAAAGGATAAACTTTGACAATGAGCAGTTCTTC
TRBV5-1	TRBD1	many	TRBJ2-1	CASSLGQHNEQFF	TGCGCCAGCAGCCTGGGACAGCACAATGAGCAGTTCTTC
TRBV3-1	TRBD2	many	TRBJ2-3	CASRLAGATDTQYF	TGTGCCAGCCGGCTAGCGGGAGCTACAGATACGCAGTATTTT
TRBV29-1	-	many	TRBJ2-7	CSVRGESRESYEQYF	TGCAGCGTGAGGGGGGAATCCAGGGAATCCTACGAGCAGTACTTC
TRBV7-9	TRBD1	many	TRBJ2-2	CASSLGRDRGPTGELFF	TGTGCCAGCAGCTTAGGGCGGGACAGGGGCCCTACCGGGGAGCTGTTTTTT
TRBV9	TRBD2	many	TRBJ2-1	CASSVQTGGGNEQFF	TGTGCCAGCAGCGTACAAACGGGAGGGGGTAATGAGCAGTTCTTC
TRBV4-3	TRBD2	many	TRBJ2-3	CASSQESGRATDTQYF	TGCGCCAGCAGCCAAGAAAGCGGGAGGGCCACAGATACGCAGTATTTT
TRBV20-1	TRBD1	-	TRBJ2-7	CSAANPQGAYEQYF	TGCAGTGCCGCCAATCCCCAGGGGGCGTACGAGCAGTACTTC
TRBV7-9	-	-	TRBJ2-7	CASSFQSYEQYF	TGTGCCAGCAGCTTCCAGTCCTACGAGCAGTACTTC
TRBV10-3	-	many	TRBJ2-5	CAINGQVQETQYF	TGTGCCATCAATGGGCAGGTCCAAGAGACCCAGTACTTC
TRBV5-5	-	many	TRBJ2-1	CASSLARDFYNEQFF	TGTGCCAGCAGCTTGGCGAGGGATTTTTACAATGAGCAGTTCTTC
TRBV20-1	-	few	TRBJ1-1	CSPTKPGNPEAFF	TGCAGTCCTACAAAGCCCGGCAACCCAGAAGCTTTCTTT
TRBV4-1	-	-	TRBJ2-5	CASERGSQETQYF	TGCGCCAGCGAGAGGGGCTCCCAAGAGACCCAGTACTTC
TRBV28	TRBD2	many	TRBJ2-2	CASGTIDTGELFF	TGTGCCAGTGGGACTATAGACACCGGGGAGCTGTTTTTT
TRBV19	TRBD2	-	TRBJ2-1	CASSTGRAGEQFF	TGTGCCAGTAGTACCGGTAGAGCGGGGGAGCAGTTCTTC
TRBV7-8	-	few	TRBJ2-3	CASSYDRATHGGTQYF	TGTGCCAGCAGCTACGACAGGGCGACGCACGGGGGTACGCAGTATTTT
TRBV25-1	-	few	TRBJ2-3	CASSEWRGSDTQYF	TGTGCCAGCAGTGAATGGAGGGGGTCTGATACGCAGTATTTT
TRBV9	-	-	TRBJ2-1	CASSFTGGRGNEQFF	TGTGCCAGCAGCTTCACGGGGGGCCGTGGGAATGAGCAGTTCTTC
TRBV20-1	-	-	TRBJ2-4	CSYLDWGGKNIQYF	TGCAGCTACTTGGATTGGGGAGGCAAAAACATTCAGTACTTC
TRBV27	-	many	TRBJ1-5	CASSFIQGQPQHF	TGTGCCAGCAGTTTCATCCAGGGCCAGCCCCAGCATTTT
TRBV6-2/TRBV6-3	-	-	TRBJ1-5	CASGVGRLNQPQHF	TGTGCCAGCGGGGTTGGACGGTTAAATCAGCCCCAGCATTTT
TRBV5-1	TRBD2	medium-sized	TRBJ2-7	CASSPPTSGSYEQYF	TGCGCCAGCAGCCCGCCGACTAGCGGGTCATACGAGCAGTACTTC
TRBV27	TRBD1	-	TRBJ2-7	CASSPHRGSQDEQYF	TGTGCCAGCAGTCCCCACAGGGGGTCCCAGGACGAGCAGTACTTC
TRBV12-3/TRBV12-4	-	many	TRBJ2-5	CASTDWAGEETQYF	TGTGCCAGCACCGACTGGGCTGGGGAAGAGACCCAGTACTTC
TRBV7-3	TRBD2	many	TRBJ2-1	CASSLRAGGEGEQFF	TGTGCCAGCAGCTTGAGAGCGGGGGGGGAGGGTGAGCAGTTCTTC
TRBV7-8	TRBD2	many	TRBJ2-1	CASSLAGNLNEQFF	TGTGCCAGCAGCCTAGCGGGAAACCTCAATGAGCAGTTCTTC
TRBV6-1	-	few	TRBJ2-3	CASSEARGNTQYF	TGTGCCAGCAGTGAAGCGAGGGGGAATACGCAGTATTTT
TRBV5-6	TRBD1	few	TRBJ2-6	CASSSQVGQGTPGANVLTF	TGTGCCAGCAGCTCACAAGTTGGACAGGGAACTCCTGGGGCCAACGTCCTGACTTTC
TRBV29-1	TRBD2	many	TRBJ2-7	CSVASGAYEQYF	TGCAGCGTCGCTAGCGGGGCCTACGAGCAGTACTTC
TRBV24-1	-	few	TRBJ2-6	CATSDSAGAGGSGANVLTF	TGTGCCACCAGTGATTCTGCAGGGGCCGGGGGCTCTGGGGCCAACGTCCTGACTTTC
TRBV6-5	TRBD2	few	TRBJ2-5	CASSYSPGLAGEGTQYF	TGTGCCAGCAGTTACTCTCCGGGACTAGCGGGAGAAGGGACCCAGTACTTC
TRBV10-3	TRBD2	-	TRBJ2-1	CAISEVAGEAEQFF	TGTGCCATCAGTGAAGTAGCGGGAGAGGCTGAGCAGTTCTTC
TRBV18	-	few	TRBJ2-7	CASSPRLTEQYF	TGTGCCAGCTCACCAAGACTTACCGAGCAGTACTTC
TRBV5-1	-	many	TRBJ2-5	CASSLALGEQETQYF	TGCGCCAGCAGCTTGGCTTTGGGGGAGCAAGAGACCCAGTACTTC
TRBV19	-	few	TRBJ1-4	CASPEIPTNEKLFF	TGTGCCAGCCCGGAGATTCCAACTAATGAAAAACTGTTTTTT
TRBV12-3/TRBV12-4	TRBD2	many	TRBJ2-7	CASSLRASGYEQYF	TGTGCCAGCAGTTTACGGGCTAGCGGGTACGAGCAGTACTTC
TRBV20-1	-	few	TRBJ2-7	CSARSPVAGNEQYF	TGCAGTGCTAGATCCCCGGTCGCGGGGAACGAGCAGTACTTC
TRBV7-9	-	-	TRBJ2-1	CASSFLRDPKQFF	TGTGCCAGCAGCTTCCTCCGGGACCCTAAGCAGTTCTTC
TRBV29-1	TRBD2	many	TRBJ2-3	CSVESPGGAADTQYF	TGCAGCGTTGAGTCACCCGGGGGGGCCGCAGATACGCAGTATTTT
TRBV6-2/TRBV6-3	TRBD2	-	TRBJ2-7	CASSYPRRTSGRNSYEQYF	TGTGCCAGCAGTTACCCACGACGGACTAGCGGGAGAAACTCCTACGAGCAGTACTTC
TRBV5-1	-	few	TRBJ1-2	CASSRHSNYGYTF	TGCGCCAGCAGTCGACACTCTAACTATGGCTACACCTTC
TRBV30	TRBD2	-	TRBJ2-7	CAWTSGDLREQYF	TGTGCCTGGACTAGCGGAGATCTGAGGGAGCAGTACTTC
TRBV5-6	-	few	TRBJ2-1	CASGRDWQNSNEQFF	TGTGCCAGTGGCCGGGACTGGCAAAATTCAAATGAGCAGTTCTTC
TRBV5-4	TRBD2	-	TRBJ2-1	CASRSGTSGYNEQFF	TGTGCCAGCCGATCAGGGACTAGCGGCTACAATGAGCAGTTCTTC